Each of the 28 T cell receptor beta chains below was sequenced from the same sample in a study of T cells in Graves' hyperthyroidism and ophthalmopathy. TCR beta CDR3 sequences were amplified from RNA transcripts. The primer set for the first-round RT-PCR of the TCR CDR3 was HTBI. TCRdb fed the multiplex PCR reads into MiXCR, producing one record per CDR3 protein. The data show hundreds of thousands of distinct CDR3 sequences, about 14% seen once. Input material: blood. The receptors here all came from a young woman with Graves' hyperthyroidism.

J is TRBJ2-1 and V is TRBV19, with 14 bases that match TRBD2. The germline V gene has CDR1 LNHDA and CDR2 SQIVND (reference sequence). The CDR3 contains 16 residues. Losses at the gene ends were 5 bases for V and 1 base for J; bases not matched to a gene: 1. CDR3 sequence (DNA): TGTGCCAGTAGTTGGACTAGCGGGAGGTCCTACAATGAGCAGTTCTTC. Amino acids: CASSWTSGRSYNEQFF.

In this sample, this clonotype turned up many times. Here the CDR3 DNA reads TGCAGTGCTAGTCGGAGAGTCGGCGATACGCAGTATTTT. It is translated as CSASRRVGDTQYF. The genes are TRBV20-1 and TRBJ2-3; no clear D gene. The CDR3 has 13 amino acids. Germline values: CDR1 DFQATT, CDR2 SNEGSKA (reference sequence). V shed 3 bases and J shed 6 bases, with 13 bases lying between them.

The rearrangement joins TRBV27 to TRBJ2-1, with 9 bases aligning to TRBD2. This CDR3 has 16 amino acids. Germline CDR1 and CDR2: MNHEY and SMNVEV (reference sequence). The J segment lost 9 bases and the V segment lost 2 bases, leaving 11 bases of the junction unmatched. The CDR3 DNA is TGTGCCAGCAGTTTAGAGGAGGGACTAGCTTTGGGTGAGCAGTTCTTC. This encodes CASSLEEGLALGEQFF.

V is TRBV7-2 and J is TRBJ2-7; TRBD2 is a possible D gene (6 bases). The DNA matches TRBJ2-1 better at its end, which makes the J call doubtful. The CDR3 is made up of 15 amino acids. Per the germline V gene, CDR1 is SGHTA and CDR2 is FQGNSA. This CDR3 reads CASREGPPPSYEQFF. CDR3 coding DNA: TGTGCCAGCAGGGAGGGACCCCCTCCTTCCTACGAGCAGTTCTTC.

This clonotype was counted at least ten times. The chain couples TRBV24-1 to TRBJ2-7; D unclear. Germline V gene sequence: CDR1 KGHDR, CDR2 SFDVKD. The CDR3 loop spans 14 amino acids. V lost 3 bases and J lost 1, with 9 bases in between. In DNA, the CDR3 is TGTGCCACCAGTGATGGGCGGCAGTCCTACGAGCAGTACTTC. It is translated as CATSDGRQSYEQYF.

The rearrangement joins TRBV3-1 to TRBJ1-6; TRBD1 matches 7 bases. CDR1 and CDR2 from the germline V gene are LGHDT and YNNKEL (reference sequence). V was clipped by 2 bases and J by 8 bases; unmatched bases: 9. The CDR3 sequence is 16 residues long. The CDR3 sequence is CASSQPDRTMDSPLHF. Here the CDR3 DNA reads TGTGCCAGCAGCCAACCGGACAGGACGATGGATTCACCCCTCCACTTT.

The chain is built from TRBV28 and TRBJ1-6; TRBD1 aligns across 8 bases. CDR3 size: 15 residues. Germline CDR1 and CDR2: MDHEN and SYDVKM. The V and J ends lost 5 bases and 6 bases, in that order; junction bases with no gene match: 6. The CDR3 spells CASSTPTGVNSPLHF. The DNA for the CDR3 is TGTGCCAGCAGTACGCCGACAGGGGTTAATTCACCCCTCCACTTT.

This clonotype has at least ten counts. The rearrangement uses TRBV6-1 and TRBJ2-7; D is unresolved. Germline CDR1 reads MNHNS; CDR2 reads SASEGT. Trimming left V 6 bases short and J 3 bases short, with 15 bases between. The CDR3 contains 14 residues. Here the CDR3 DNA reads TGTGCCAGCAGAGTCTTCTCCGGTGACTACGAGCAGTACTTC. This encodes CASRVFSGDYEQYF.

Regarding this clonotype: At one end, the junction sequence differs from germline, possibly due to a read error. J is TRBJ1-1 and V is TRBV27; D unresolved. Germline-derived CDR1 and CDR2 are MNHEY and SMNVEV (reference sequence). The CDR3 sequence is 13 residues long. The CDR3 loop is CASRLSGNTEAFF. CDR3 bases: TGTGCCAGCAGGTTATCGGGGAACACTGAAGCTTTCTTT.

The chain has TRBV7-9 and TRBJ1-3; no reliable D call. Germline values: CDR1 SEHNR, CDR2 FQNEAQ (reference sequence). The V end lost 5 bases, the J end lost 4 bases, and 15 bases lay between the germline ends. The CDR3 consists of 15 residues. CDR3 bases: TGTGCCAGCAGCGGTGACCGAAACCCAGGAAACACCATATATTTT. Translating gives CASSGDRNPGNTIYF.

The genes are TRBV9 and TRBJ2-7, with 9 nucleotides matching TRBD2. J was trimmed by 2 bases and V by 5 bases; bases with no gene match: 8. Germline CDR1 is SGDLS and CDR2 is YYNGEE. The CDR3 spans 15 residues. CDR3 DNA sequence: TGTGCCAGCAGTGCCGGGACTAGCATCACCTACGAGCAGTACTTC. It encodes CASSAGTSITYEQYF.

This clonotype has more than one count but fewer than ten. V usage is TRBV30 and J usage is TRBJ1-3, with no clear D. Trimming pared 4 bases from V and 1 base from J, leaving 11 bases between. Germline CDR1 reads GTSNPN; CDR2 reads SVGIG (reference sequence). The length of the CDR3 is 14 residues. CDR3 bases: TGTGCCTGGAACCTGGGGATGTCTGGAAACACCATATATTTT. Encoded protein: CAWNLGMSGNTIYF.

In regard to this clonotype: One base away lies a much larger clone, so this may be a sequencing read error. This chain links TRBV12-3 or TRBV12-4 with TRBJ2-1; D gene uncertain. The CDR3 spans 16 residues. The CDR3 DNA is TGTGCCAGCAGCCGCCTTCTTATAAGCTCCTACGATGAGCAGTTCTTC. Its protein is CASSRLLISSYDEQFF.

This sequence joins TRBV2 and TRBJ1-5, with D maybe TRBD1 (5 bases). Germline V gives CDR1 SNHLY, CDR2 FYNNEI. V lost 3 bases and J lost 9, with 15 bases in between. The CDR3 covers 14 residues. CDR3 sequence (DNA): TGTGCCAGCAGTGACCAAGGGGCCCGTCGGCCCCAGCATTTT. Its translation is CASSDQGARRPQHF.

This chain uses TRBV24-1 with TRBJ1-5; the match to TRBD1 covers 7 bases. V dropped 9 bases and J dropped 4; count of bases not matched to a gene: 8. This CDR3 contains 14 residues. Looked up from germline, CDR1 is KGHDR and CDR2 is SFDVKD. CDR3 residues: CATSNRGRNQPQHF. CDR3 nucleotide sequence: TGTGCCACCTCCAACAGGGGACGGAATCAGCCCCAGCATTTT.

This clonotype has a handful of counts. V usage is TRBV29-1 and J usage is TRBJ2-5; TRBD1 agrees at 7 bases. Germline V gene sequence: CDR1 SQVTM, CDR2 ANQGSEA. J was trimmed by 4 bases and V by 6 bases; bases with no gene match: 5. CDR3 length equals 12 residues. In nucleotides, the CDR3 is TGCAGCGTCGACAGGGTGGGAGAGACCCAGTACTTC. Translated, it gives CSVDRVGETQYF.

This clonotype was counted between two and nine times. The CDR3 spells CASRDSTQYF. The DNA for the CDR3 is TGTGCCAGCAGGGACAGTACGCAGTATTTT. The chain uses TRBV28 and TRBJ2-3, with a weak D call TRBD1 (6 bases). There are 10 residues in the CDR3. With 6 bases removed from V and 8 bases from J, the gap between germline ends came to 6 bases. Germline V gene lookup returns CDR1 MDHEN and CDR2 SYDVKM.

The rearrangement joins TRBV9 to TRBJ1-1; 8 bases are shared with TRBD1. Looked up from germline, CDR1 is SGDLS and CDR2 is YYNGEE. The CDR3 is 16 amino acids. The V segment lost 3 bases and the J segment 0 bases; nucleotides outside the gene matches: 7. CDR3 loop: CASSDPRTGLNTEAFF. Here the CDR3 DNA reads TGTGCCAGCAGCGATCCCCGGACAGGGCTGAACACTGAAGCTTTCTTT. Together with reference TRBV9 and TRBJ1-1, the CDR3 gives the full variable domain: DSGVTQTPKHLITATGQRVTLRCSPRSGDLSVYWYQQSLDQGLQFLIQYYNGEERAKGNILERFSAQQFPDLHSELNLSSLELGDSALYFCASSDPRTGLNTEAFFGQGTRLTVV.

In this sample, this clonotype turned up many times. The gene calls are TRBV2 and TRBJ1-1; tentative D call: TRBD1 (6 bases). Trimming took off 10 bases at V and 0 bases at J, with 21 bases between the two ends. Germline assignment: CDR1 SNHLY and CDR2 FYNNEI. The CDR3 has 16 amino acids. CDR3 sequence (DNA): TGTGCCACCACTCCCGGGGGCCTAACCATGAACACTGAAGCTTTCTTT. Translated: CATTPGGLTMNTEAFF.

This clonotype was seen only a few times. The J gene is TRBJ2-7, the V gene TRBV28; D perhaps matches TRBD1 (6 bases). This CDR3 is 13 amino acids long. Germline-derived CDR1 and CDR2 are MDHEN and SYDVKM. V was trimmed by 6 bases and J by 7 bases, leaving 16 bases between them. The CDR3 DNA reads as TGTGCCAGCAGCCAAGACAGGTCCGGGGAGCAGTACTTC. Amino acids: CASSQDRSGEQYF.

This clonotype was observed a few times. The chain joins TRBV7-2 to TRBJ2-1; D is possibly TRBD1 or TRBD2 (5 bases each). Looked up from germline, CDR1 is SGHTA and CDR2 is FQGNSA. Trimming shortened V by 5 bases and J by 5 bases, and 19 bases separated the two germline ends. CDR3 length: 16 residues. The CDR3 loop is CASSKGARWGNNEQFF. The CDR3 DNA follows: TGTGCCAGCAGCAAAGGTGCCCGTTGGGGGAACAATGAGCAGTTCTTC.

The CDR3 coding sequence is TGTGCCAGCAGCTTAGCGGCAGAAGGCTTGCAGCCCCAGCATTTT. Translation gives CASSLAAEGLQPQHF. The J gene is TRBJ1-5, the V gene TRBV11-2; the D is unclear. The CDR3 totals 15 residues. The germline V gene encodes CDR1 SGHAT and CDR2 FQNNGV. V was cut by 1 base and J by 7 bases, with 14 bases left in between.

This clonotype turned up a few times. The chain carries TRBV15 and TRBJ1-5, with D possibly being TRBD1 (6 bases). CDR3 size: 15 residues. Germline loops: CDR1 LNHNV, CDR2 YYDKDF (reference sequence). V was shortened by 0 bases and J by 6 bases, with 12 bases between the two germline ends. The CDR3 here is CATSRDPGAIQPQHF. The CDR3 bases are TGTGCCACCAGCAGAGATCCGGGGGCTATTCAGCCCCAGCATTTT.

This clonotype has ten or more counts. The gene calls are TRBV18 and TRBJ2-5, with 9 bases aligning to TRBD2. The CDR3 loop spans 14 amino acids. Germline values: CDR1 KGHSH, CDR2 LQKENI. Trimming at V came to 4 bases and at J to 4 bases, leaving 4 bases not matched to a gene. The CDR3 coding sequence is TGTGCCAGCTCACTAGCGGGAGATGGAGAGACCCAGTACTTC. It translates to CASSLAGDGETQYF.

V usage is TRBV27 and J usage is TRBJ2-2, with D possibly called TRBD1 or TRBD2 (5 bases each). Germline V CDR1 and CDR2: MNHEY, SMNVEV (reference sequence). V lost 7 bases and J lost 1, with 16 bases in between. The length of the CDR3 is 16 residues. Written as DNA, the CDR3 is TGTGCCAGCACCCGGTTGGGGGAGCTGAACACCGGGGAGCTGTTTTTT. This sequence encodes CASTRLGELNTGELFF.

About this clonotype itself: With a much larger clone just one base away, this may be a read error. The rearrangement uses TRBV7-9 and TRBJ2-2; 7 bases line up with TRBD1. Germline CDR1 SEHNR, CDR2 FQNEAQ (reference sequence). The CDR3 has 16 amino acids. The CDR3 region has the DNA TGTGCCAGCAGCTTACTTGGGACAGCTGTAGCCGGGGAGCTGTCTTTT. This sequence encodes CASSLLGTAVAGELSF.

This clonotype has a handful of counts. This chain uses TRBV24-1 with TRBJ2-1; a weak D match, TRBD1 (6 bases). The CDR3 consists of 16 residues. CDR1 and CDR2 from the germline V gene are KGHDR and SFDVKD. Deletions cut 4 bases from V and 0 bases from J, with 12 bases between. The CDR3 DNA reads TGTGCCACCAGTGAGTCCGGGACATACTCCTACAATGAGCAGTTCTTC. This codes for CATSESGTYSYNEQFF.

J is TRBJ2-1 and V is TRBV6-9; tentatively, D is TRBD2 (5 bases). CDR1 and CDR2 from the germline V gene are MNHGY and SVAAGI. This CDR3 has 13 residues. Trimming took 3 bases from V and 9 from J, leaving 12 bases between them. As DNA, the CDR3 is TGTGCCAGCAGTTACGCTGGAAGCGGTGAGCAGTTCTTC. Its translation: CASSYAGSGEQFF.